This TCR beta chain was retrieved from a study of T cell responses to AZD1222 COVID-19 vaccine. Study at large: Second doses at about 4 or about 12 weeks were pooled.

Repertoires were generated with immunoSEQ multiplex PCR, while TCRdb's copy carries only in-frame clones and drops some. Of about 92,000 clones in the sample, about 89% are singletons; the top ten hold roughly 1.7%. This CDR3 has 14 amino acids. After removal of 5 bases from V and 4 bases from J, the junction contained 4 bases not matched to a gene. CDR1 SGHVS and CDR2 FQNEAQ come from the germline V gene. This TCR derives from an adult in good health. The sequences come from peripheral blood, collected on day 0 of AZD1222 vaccination. V gene TRBV7-8 combines with J gene TRBJ1-1, with 10 nucleotides matching TRBD1. CDR3 sequence: CASSTRTGGTEAFF. CDR3 in DNA: TGTGCCAGCAGCACTCGGACAGGGGGCACTGAAGCTTTCTTT.